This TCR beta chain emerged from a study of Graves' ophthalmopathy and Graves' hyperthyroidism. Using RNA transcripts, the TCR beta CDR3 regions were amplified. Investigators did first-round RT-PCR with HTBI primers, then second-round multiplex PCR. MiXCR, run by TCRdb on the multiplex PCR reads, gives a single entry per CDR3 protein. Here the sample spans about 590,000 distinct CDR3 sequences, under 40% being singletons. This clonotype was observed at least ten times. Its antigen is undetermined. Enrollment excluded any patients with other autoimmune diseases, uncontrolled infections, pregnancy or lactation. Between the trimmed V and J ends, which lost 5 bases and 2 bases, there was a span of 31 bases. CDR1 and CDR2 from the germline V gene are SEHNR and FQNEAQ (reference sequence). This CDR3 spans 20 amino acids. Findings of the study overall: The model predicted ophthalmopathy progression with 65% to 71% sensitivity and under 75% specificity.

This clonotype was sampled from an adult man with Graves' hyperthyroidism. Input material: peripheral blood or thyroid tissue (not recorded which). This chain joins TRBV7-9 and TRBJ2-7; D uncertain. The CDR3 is CASSPFRFTKRSGPAYEQYF. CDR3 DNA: TGTGCCAGCAGCCCATTCCGATTCACCAAGCGATCGGGTCCGGCCTACGAGCAGTACTTC.